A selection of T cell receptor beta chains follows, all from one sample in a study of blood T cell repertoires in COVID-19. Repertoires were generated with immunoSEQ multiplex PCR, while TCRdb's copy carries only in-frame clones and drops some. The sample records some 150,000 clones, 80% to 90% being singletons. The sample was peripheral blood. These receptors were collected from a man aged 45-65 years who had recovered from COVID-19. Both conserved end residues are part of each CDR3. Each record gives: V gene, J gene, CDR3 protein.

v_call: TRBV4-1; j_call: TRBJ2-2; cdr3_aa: CASRGTGDAGELFF
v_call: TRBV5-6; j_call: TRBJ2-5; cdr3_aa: CASSLLWSSGGRQETQYF
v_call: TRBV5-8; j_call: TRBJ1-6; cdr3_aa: CASSLLDASPLHF
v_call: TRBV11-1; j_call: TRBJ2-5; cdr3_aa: CASTIPGLAGGETQYF
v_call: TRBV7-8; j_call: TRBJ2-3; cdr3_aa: CASSPPRVDTQYF
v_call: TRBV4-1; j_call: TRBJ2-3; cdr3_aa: CASSQDRLAAGTDTQYF
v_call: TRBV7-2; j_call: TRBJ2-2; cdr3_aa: CASSSTPGTGRSGELFF
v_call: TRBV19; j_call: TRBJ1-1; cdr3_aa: CASSTMGGMNTEAFF
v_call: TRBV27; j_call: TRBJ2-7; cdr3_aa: CASRRGQGSSYEQYF
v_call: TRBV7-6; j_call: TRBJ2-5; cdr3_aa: CASQARGQEWETQYF
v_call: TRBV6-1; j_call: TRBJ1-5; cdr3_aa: CASSEVLGRTGNQPQHF
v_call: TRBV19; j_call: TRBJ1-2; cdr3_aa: CASSIDHRNYGYTF
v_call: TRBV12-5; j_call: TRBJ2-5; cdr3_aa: CASGSDRAQETQYF
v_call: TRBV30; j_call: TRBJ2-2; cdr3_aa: CAWSVPSGGTNTGELFF
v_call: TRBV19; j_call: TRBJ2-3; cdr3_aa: CASRSTGTGYGDTQYF
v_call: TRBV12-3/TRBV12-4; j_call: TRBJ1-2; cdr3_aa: CASSFLDRGGYTF
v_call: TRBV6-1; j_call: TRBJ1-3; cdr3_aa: CASSDRGQSSGNTIYF
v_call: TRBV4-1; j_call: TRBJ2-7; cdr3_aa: CASSQRTGSYEQYF
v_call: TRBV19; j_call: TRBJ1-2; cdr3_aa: CASTPDTLKSYGYTF
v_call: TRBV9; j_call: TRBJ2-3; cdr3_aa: CASSERTSGENTDTQYF
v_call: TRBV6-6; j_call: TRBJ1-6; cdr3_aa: CASSYAGAPDNSPLHF
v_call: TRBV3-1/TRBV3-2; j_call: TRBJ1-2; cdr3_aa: CASSQDPDFYGYTF
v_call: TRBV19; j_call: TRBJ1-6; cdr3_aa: CASSLRSASSYNSPLHF
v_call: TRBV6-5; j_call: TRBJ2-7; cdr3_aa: CASTRTGGKREQYF
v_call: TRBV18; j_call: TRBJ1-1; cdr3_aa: CASSPGTLTNTEAFF